What follows are 3 T cell receptor beta chains derived from one specimen sequenced in a study of T cells in Graves' hyperthyroidism and ophthalmopathy. Amplification yielded TCR beta CDR3 regions, with RNA transcripts as the source. The TCR CDR3 was amplified in a first-round RT-PCR using the HTBI primer set. TCRdb used MiXCR to reprocess the multiplex PCR reads, holding one entry per CDR3 protein. In the table there are approximately 380,000 distinct CDR3 sequences, roughly 20% of which are singletons. The source material was blood. These receptors were obtained from a young man with Graves' ophthalmopathy.

This clonotype was counted many times. This sequence joins TRBV5-1 and TRBJ2-7; tentative D call: TRBD1 (7 bases). Trimming took off 4 bases at V and 0 bases at J, with 11 bases between the two ends. The CDR3 extends over 14 amino acids. Germline CDR1 is SGHRS and CDR2 is YFSETQ. The CDR3 DNA is TGCGCCAGCAGCCGGGGGACAGTCTCCTACGAGCAGTACTTC. It specifies CASSRGTVSYEQYF.

This clonotype was recorded at least ten times. The J gene is TRBJ2-1, the V gene TRBV20-1, with 10 nucleotides matching TRBD2. V gave up 0 bases and J gave up 7 bases; unmatched junction bases: 12. The length of the CDR3 is 17 residues. The V gene's germline CDR1 is DFQATT and CDR2 SNEGSKA (reference sequence). The chain's CDR3 is CSARDLVAGGPENEQFF. The DNA of the CDR3 is TGCAGTGCTAGAGATCTGGTAGCGGGGGGCCCGGAGAATGAGCAGTTCTTC.

This clonotype has only a few counts. This chain links TRBV15 with TRBJ1-2; D unresolved. The germline V gene encodes CDR1 LNHNV and CDR2 YYDKDF (reference sequence). The V gene lost 1 base and the J gene lost 8 bases, with 17 bases spanning the gap. The CDR3 is made up of 15 amino acids. The chain's CDR3 is CATSRAKESTYGYTF. The CDR3 DNA reads as TGTGCCACCAGCAGAGCTAAGGAAAGCACATACGGCTACACCTTC. Filled out from reference TRBV15 and TRBJ1-2, the complete variable domain reads DAMVIQNPRYQVTQFGKPVTLSCSQTLNHNVMYWYQQKSSQAPKLLFHYYDKDFNNEADTPDNFQSRRPNTSFCFLDIRSPGLGDTAMYLCATSRAKESTYGYTFGSGTRLTVV.